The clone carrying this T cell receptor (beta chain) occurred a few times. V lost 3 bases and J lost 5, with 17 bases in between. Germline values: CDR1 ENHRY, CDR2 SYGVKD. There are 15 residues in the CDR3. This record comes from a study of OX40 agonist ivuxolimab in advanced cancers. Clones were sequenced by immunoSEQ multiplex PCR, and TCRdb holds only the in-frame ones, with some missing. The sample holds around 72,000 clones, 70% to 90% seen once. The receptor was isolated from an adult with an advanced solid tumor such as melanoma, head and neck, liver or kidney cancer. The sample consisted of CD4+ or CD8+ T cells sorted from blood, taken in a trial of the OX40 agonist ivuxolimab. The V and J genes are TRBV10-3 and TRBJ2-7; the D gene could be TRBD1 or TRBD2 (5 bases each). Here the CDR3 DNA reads TGTGCCATCAGTGATCGGGACCCCACGCGGGACGAGCAGTACTTC. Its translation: CAISDRDPTRDEQYF.